These 5 T cell receptor beta chains share one sample of origin, sequenced in a study of T cell repertoires in cytomegalovirus infection. One entry per CDR3 protein, called by TCRdb with MiXCR from the reads. The sample yields more than 300,000 distinct CDR3 sequences, roughly 36% seen once. Antigens for these TCRs are unknown. This specimen consisted of cultured PBMCs, obtained from culture after CMV antigen stimulation. All receptors come from a human donor in good health (CMV status not recorded). Some clones in this sample may be carry-over from other donors' samples.

The V and J genes are TRBV7-2 and TRBJ1-3; D is unclear. The length of the CDR3 is 14 residues. Germline V gives CDR1 SGHTA, CDR2 FQGNSA. Trimming removed 0 bases from V and 6 bases from J, with 9 bases in between. The CDR3 loop is CASSLASFSNTIYF. Written as DNA, the CDR3 is TGTGCCAGCAGCTTAGCGTCCTTTTCAAACACCATATATTTT. The variable domain in full, with the rest retrieved from reference TRBV7-2 and TRBJ1-3, is GAGVSQSPSNKVTEKGKDVELRCDPISGHTALYWYRQSLGQGLEFLIYFQGNSAPDKSGLPSDRFSAERTGGSVSTLTIQRTQQEDSAVYLCASSLASFSNTIYFGEGSWLTVV.

V and J are TRBV11-2 and TRBJ2-5; tentative D call: TRBD1 (6 bases). This CDR3 contains 16 residues. Germline assignment: CDR1 SGHAT and CDR2 FQNNGV. Trimming removed 1 base at V and 5 bases at J, with 17 bases between. The CDR3 DNA reads as TGTGCCAGCAGCTTAGGAAGGCGGGCAGGGGAGGAGACCCAGTACTTC. This encodes CASSLGRRAGEETQYF.

This clonotype was counted many times. The rearrangement links TRBV28 to TRBJ2-5, with 14 bases identical to TRBD2. CDR3 length equals 18 residues. V shed 6 bases and J 4 bases; nucleotides not matched to a gene: 13. The germline CDR1 and CDR2 sequences are MDHEN and SYDVKM. The CDR3 region has the DNA TGTGCCAGCAGCCGAGGGACTAGCGGGAGAAAGTGGGTAGAGACCCAGTACTTC. It codes for CASSRGTSGRKWVETQYF.

This clonotype was seen only a few times. The V and J genes are TRBV7-2 and TRBJ2-1; D not certain. Between the trimmed V and J ends, which lost 6 bases and 6 bases, there was a span of 9 bases. The CDR3 has 12 amino acids. Germline values: CDR1 SGHTA, CDR2 FQGNSA. This CDR3 is CASSHGVNEQFF. CDR3 bases: TGTGCCAGCAGTCATGGGGTCAATGAGCAGTTCTTC.

The chain is built from TRBV24-1 and TRBJ2-2; 11 bases are shared with TRBD2. The CDR3 spans 17 residues. Germline CDR1 reads KGHDR; CDR2 reads SFDVKD. V lost 3 bases, J lost 4 bases, and 6 bases stayed unmatched. CDR3 DNA sequence: TGTGCCACCAGTGATGCCGGGACTAGCGGATTCACCGGGGAGCTGTTTTTT. Its translation: CATSDAGTSGFTGELFF.